This is a list of T cell receptor beta chains from one sample in a study of T cell repertoires in cytomegalovirus infection. Each CDR3 protein is one row after TCRdb ran MiXCR on the reads. The sample holds about 740,000 distinct CDR3 sequences, 35% seen once. The sequenced material came from PBMCs. The source is a human donor in good health (CMV status not recorded). Some clones in this sample may be carry-over from other donors' samples. The CDR3 runs from the conserved cysteine through the conserved F or W. A D gene is named only where the DNA matches it firmly. Rows may omit the clone size; those that give it use once, few, many or a size class.

V: TRBV6-5
size: many
J: TRBJ2-7
D: TRBD1
DNA: TGTGCCAGCAGTAGACAGGGGGCTACCTACGAGCAGTACTTC
CDR3: CASSRQGATYEQYF

V: TRBV6-8
size: few
J: TRBJ2-6
D: -
DNA: TGTGCCAGCAGTTACCCCGGACGGGAAGGCGTCCTGACTTTC
CDR3: CASSYPGREGVLTF

V: TRBV19
size: few
J: TRBJ1-3
D: TRBD1
DNA: TGTGCCAGTAAGGACAGGGGCTCTGGAAACACCATATATTTT
CDR3: CASKDRGSGNTIYF

V: TRBV20-1
size: -
J: TRBJ2-4
D: -
DNA: TGCAGTGCCTCGGGGCAGCAGAACATTCAGTACTTC
CDR3: CSASGQQNIQYF

V: TRBV6-5
size: many
J: TRBJ1-5
D: -
DNA: TGTGCCAGCAGTTACGGCGGGAGCAATCAGCCCCAGCATTTT
CDR3: CASSYGGSNQPQHF

V: TRBV19
size: few
J: TRBJ2-1
D: -
DNA: TGTGCCAGTAGTATAGATCCCCGTGTGCAGTTCTTC
CDR3: CASSIDPRVQFF

V: TRBV20-1
size: once
J: TRBJ2-3
D: TRBD2
DNA: TGCAGTGTCGGGCGGGAGGGCCGGGATACGCAGTATTTT
CDR3: CSVGREGRDTQYF

V: TRBV28
size: few
J: TRBJ2-3
D: -
DNA: TGTGCCAGCAGTTTTACTTGGGCAGATACGCAGTATTTT
CDR3: CASSFTWADTQYF

V: TRBV10-3
size: -
J: TRBJ2-3
D: -
DNA: TGTGCCATCAGAACGAGGGATACGCAGTATTTT
CDR3: CAIRTRDTQYF

V: TRBV7-2
size: many
J: TRBJ2-5
D: -
DNA: TGTGCCAGCAGCCCCTTTCTCCGAGGACAAGAGACCCAGTACTTC
CDR3: CASSPFLRGQETQYF

V: TRBV20-1
size: few
J: TRBJ1-4
D: -
DNA: TGCAGTGCTAGAGAGGGGGCAGCTAATGAAAAACTGTTTTTT
CDR3: CSAREGAANEKLFF

V: TRBV4-3
size: few
J: TRBJ1-2
D: -
DNA: TGCGCCAGCAGCCAAGAAGGAGGCTACACCTTC
CDR3: CASSQEGGYTF

V: TRBV7-9
size: -
J: TRBJ1-2
D: -
DNA: TGTGCCAGCAGCGACCTAGTTATCTATCAGGCAGGGCCGCTCGGCTATGGCTACACCTTC
CDR3: CASSDLVIYQAGPLGYGYTF

V: TRBV7-9
size: few
J: TRBJ1-2
D: -
DNA: TGTGCCAGCAGCTTTGATGTCGGGATTTCTAACTATGGCTACACCTTC
CDR3: CASSFDVGISNYGYTF

V: TRBV28
size: -
J: TRBJ1-6
D: -
DNA: TGTGCCAGCACTAAGAGTGGGATTATAAGTTCACCCCTCCACTTT
CDR3: CASTKSGIISSPLHF

V: TRBV2
size: -
J: TRBJ1-6
D: -
DNA: TGTGCCAGCGCCATGGCCCCAGGATCACCCCTCCACTTT
CDR3: CASAMAPGSPLHF

V: TRBV7-6
size: -
J: TRBJ2-1
D: -
DNA: TGTGCCAGCAGCTCGAGGCTGAGAGGTTTCTTC
CDR3: CASSSRLRGFF

V: TRBV6-6
size: few
J: TRBJ2-5
D: TRBD1
DNA: TGTGCCAGCAGTTACGAGGACAGGGTAGGCGAGACCCAGTACTTC
CDR3: CASSYEDRVGETQYF